This T cell receptor beta chain was captured in a study of blood T cell repertoires in COVID-19. Study at large: Acute and convalescent COVID-19 samples came from the United States, Italy and Spain. T cells, B-cell-depleted T cells, or PBMCs supplied cDNA or gDNA.

The data were produced by immunoSEQ multiplex PCR, yet TCRdb's version contains in-frame clones alone and is incomplete. The sample lists 70,000 or so clones, approximately 73% occurring once. The CDR3 consists of 13 residues. Germline CDR1 and CDR2: MNHEY and SVGAGI. The V end was cut by 0 bases, the J end by 6 bases, with 6 bases between. Those enrolled in Seattle joined during active infection and were followed longitudinally afterward. This chain links TRBV6-5 with TRBJ2-1, with no clear D. The sequencing input was peripheral blood. This sequence originates from a man between 60 and 75 years old with COVID-19, enrolled during active disease. CDR3 sequence: CASSYSGLNEQFF. CDR3 coding DNA: TGTGCCAGCAGTTACTCTGGGCTCAATGAGCAGTTCTTC.